The next 6 T cell receptor beta chains were all read from a single sample in a study of identical twins. TCRdb called the 5' RACE reads again in MiXCR, with one record for every CDR3 protein. Of about 100,000 distinct CDR3 sequences in the sample, 5.9% were seen once. The sample comprised memory T cells sorted from blood. The receptors were sampled from a woman in her forties or fifties in good health.

This clonotype was found many times. The chain links TRBV29-1 to TRBJ1-2; tentatively, D is TRBD1 (5 bases). The germline V gene has CDR1 SQVTM and CDR2 ANQGSEA. CDR3 length: 11 residues. The V end lost 3 bases, the J end lost 8 bases, and 10 bases lay between the germline ends. CDR3 region: CSVDRVGGYTF. In DNA form, the CDR3 reads TGCAGCGTTGACAGGGTGGGCGGCTACACCTTC.

This clonotype appeared many times. This sequence joins TRBV4-2 and TRBJ2-3, with 7 bases identical to TRBD2. Per germline, CDR1 LGHNA and CDR2 YNFKEQ. CDR3 length: 15 residues. V dropped 2 bases and J dropped 5; count of bases not matched to a gene: 7. The CDR3 DNA is TGTGCCAGCAGCCAAATGGCGGCGGGGGTAGATACGCAGTATTTT. Residues: CASSQMAAGVDTQYF.

The J gene is TRBJ2-5, the V gene TRBV12-3 or TRBV12-4, with 11 bases aligning to TRBD2. The trim removed 4 bases at V and 0 bases at J, leaving 7 bases unmatched. CDR3 length equals 17 residues. The CDR3 nucleotides are TGTGCCAGCAGTTCACGTCGACTAGCGGGGAACCAAGAGACCCAGTACTTC. Translated: CASSSRRLAGNQETQYF.

The table lists this clonotype with many counts. The gene calls are TRBV6-6 and TRBJ2-1; weak D call: TRBD2 (6 bases). Germline-derived CDR1 and CDR2 are MNHNY and SVGAGI (reference sequence). The CDR3 is 13 residues long. V was trimmed by 6 bases and J by 6 bases, leaving 12 bases between them. CDR3 DNA: TGTGCCAGCAGGACGGGACTGATCAATGAGCAGTTCTTC. Translated: CASRTGLINEQFF.

This clonotype was found many times. The CDR3, as DNA: TGTGCCAGCAGTTTAGCCGGGACATGGATGAAAAAGACCCAGTACTTC. Its protein product is CASSLAGTWMKKTQYF. J is TRBJ2-5 and V is TRBV12-3 or TRBV12-4; D is possibly TRBD1 (6 bases). The CDR3 is 16 residues long. Between the trimmed V and J ends, which lost 0 bases and 6 bases, there was a span of 17 bases.

The chain joins TRBV15 to TRBJ2-6; no reliable D call. Trimming took 3 bases from V and 2 from J, leaving 11 bases between them. The CDR3 covers 16 residues. Germline-derived CDR1 and CDR2 are LNHNV and YYDKDF (reference sequence). The CDR3 bases are TGTGCCACCAGCAGTAGTGGGCCAGCTGGGGCCAACGTCCTGACTTTC. Protein: CATSSSGPAGANVLTF.